This T cell receptor beta chain was observed in a study of technical replicates of blood from a few donors. The CDR3 covers 17 residues. CDR1 is MDHEN and CDR2 is SYDVKM in the germline V gene. Trimming pared 5 bases from V and 1 base from J, leaving 20 bases between. The table came from immunoSEQ multiplex PCR; TCRdb's copy has only in-frame clones and leaves some out. The sample has 75,000 to 95,000 clones; roughly 90% are singletons. This clone was counted once. The material sequenced was T cells isolated from PBMCs. The sequence came from a human donor in good health. The V gene is TRBV28, the J gene TRBJ1-2, with a weak D call TRBD1 (5 bases). CDR3 nucleotide sequence: TGTGCCAGCAGTACCTCCCCAGGGCAGGTCTTTAACTATGGCTACACCTTC. It specifies CASSTSPGQVFNYGYTF.